Included here is one T cell receptor beta chain sequence, with context. The entry originates in a study of CD8 T cells in Susac syndrome. With random hexamers, reverse transcription was performed on about 0.5 to 1 ug of RNA. Via MiXCR, TCRdb re-called the immunoSEQ multiplex PCR reads, giving one row per CDR3 protein. Of 200,000 or so distinct CDR3 sequences listed, about 90% were seen once; the top ten hold roughly 0.15%. The CDR3 loop spans 15 amino acids. The V gene's germline CDR1 is SEHNR and CDR2 FQNEAQ (reference sequence). V was trimmed by 5 bases and J by 5 bases, leaving 15 bases between them. CD8+ and CD4+ T cells taken from blood had their TCR beta sequenced. Negative isolation yielded the CD8+ and CD4+ T cells, while FACS enriched the TEMRA cells.

The receptor was derived from a human donor with multiple sclerosis. The rearrangement links TRBV7-9 to TRBJ1-4, with D tentatively TRBD1 (6 bases). The sequencing sample was made of CD8+ T cells from PBMCs. The CDR3 reads CASSAPGTSNEKLFF. The CDR3 DNA reads as TGTGCCAGCAGCGCCCCCGGGACATCGAATGAAAAACTGTTTTTT. The full variable domain, rest sourced from reference TRBV7-9 and TRBJ1-4, is DTGVSQNPRHKITKRGQNVTFRCDPISEHNRLYWYRQTLGQGPEFLTYFQNEAQLEKSRLLSDRFSAERPKGSFSTLEIQRTEQGDSAMYLCASSAPGTSNEKLFFGSGTQLSVL.